These T cell receptor beta chains were read from a single sample in a study of OX40 agonist ivuxolimab in advanced cancers. Profiled with immunoSEQ multiplex PCR; TCRdb holds only in-frame clones, not every one. This sample yields 37,000 or so clones, of which approximately 86% are seen a single time; 2.4% belongs to the top ten. Sequenced material: CD4+ or CD8+ T cells sorted from blood, taken in a trial of the OX40 agonist ivuxolimab. These receptors were collected from an adult with an advanced solid tumor such as melanoma, head and neck, liver or kidney cancer. CDR3s include the opening cysteine and the closing phenylalanine or tryptophan. Fields, in order: clone size, J gene, V gene, D gene, CDR3 protein, CDR3 DNA. The D gene is left open where the match is weak. Where a row states a size, it is once, few, many or the class of an expanded clone; other rows omit it.

clone_size: .; j_call: TRBJ2-1; v_call: TRBV29-1; d_call: .; cdr3_aa: CSVEDSGDEQFF; cdr3_nt: TGCAGCGTTGAAGATTCCGGGGATGAGCAGTTCTTC
clone_size: .; j_call: TRBJ1-2; v_call: TRBV6-5; d_call: TRBD1; cdr3_aa: CASSWDREGYTF; cdr3_nt: TGTGCCAGCAGTTGGGACAGGGAAGGCTACACCTTC
clone_size: .; j_call: TRBJ2-3; v_call: TRBV7-3; d_call: .; cdr3_aa: CASSFGGTRAQYF; cdr3_nt: TGTGCCAGCAGCTTCGGGGGGACACGGGCGCAGTATTTT
clone_size: few; j_call: TRBJ1-1; v_call: TRBV19; d_call: .; cdr3_aa: CASSMSANTEAFF; cdr3_nt: TGTGCCAGTAGTATGTCAGCAAACACTGAAGCTTTCTTT
clone_size: .; j_call: TRBJ1-2; v_call: TRBV7-2; d_call: .; cdr3_aa: CASSFPGRDGYTF; cdr3_nt: TGTGCCAGCAGCTTTCCCGGCAGGGATGGCTACACCTTC
clone_size: .; j_call: TRBJ1-1; v_call: TRBV6-5; d_call: TRBD1; cdr3_aa: CASSAGGANTEAFF; cdr3_nt: TGTGCCAGCAGTGCAGGGGGCGCCAACACTGAAGCTTTCTTT
clone_size: .; j_call: TRBJ1-1; v_call: TRBV7-9; d_call: .; cdr3_aa: CASSAYTEAFF; cdr3_nt: TGTGCCAGCAGCGCTTACACTGAAGCTTTCTTT
clone_size: .; j_call: TRBJ2-3; v_call: TRBV5-8; d_call: TRBD2; cdr3_aa: CASSFGTSGEDTQYF; cdr3_nt: TGTGCCAGCAGCTTCGGGACTAGCGGGGAGGATACGCAGTATTTT
clone_size: .; j_call: TRBJ1-5; v_call: TRBV11-2; d_call: TRBD1; cdr3_aa: CASSSQTGGNQPQHF; cdr3_nt: TGTGCCAGCAGCTCACAGACAGGGGGCAATCAGCCCCAGCATTTT
clone_size: .; j_call: TRBJ1-2; v_call: TRBV5-1; d_call: .; cdr3_aa: CASSLDGFYGYTF; cdr3_nt: TGCGCCAGCAGCTTGGATGGGTTCTATGGCTACACCTTC
clone_size: .; j_call: TRBJ1-4; v_call: TRBV30; d_call: TRBD1; cdr3_aa: CAWSGHDQQGNNEKLFF; cdr3_nt: TGTGCCTGGAGTGGTCACGACCAACAGGGGAATAATGAAAAACTGTTTTTT
clone_size: few; j_call: TRBJ1-5; v_call: TRBV5-4; d_call: .; cdr3_aa: CASSLAEGGSNQPQHF; cdr3_nt: TGTGCCAGCAGCTTGGCCGAGGGCGGAAGCAATCAGCCCCAGCATTTT
clone_size: once; j_call: TRBJ2-2; v_call: TRBV6-6; d_call: TRBD2; cdr3_aa: CASSDSGGANTGELFF; cdr3_nt: TGTGCCAGCAGCGATAGCGGGGGAGCGAACACCGGGGAGCTGTTTTTT
clone_size: .; j_call: TRBJ2-6; v_call: TRBV19; d_call: .; cdr3_aa: CASSGTTSGANVLTF; cdr3_nt: TGTGCCAGTAGTGGTACTACCTCTGGGGCCAACGTCCTGACTTTC
clone_size: .; j_call: TRBJ2-1; v_call: TRBV30; d_call: .; cdr3_aa: CAWTRVNEQFF; cdr3_nt: TGTGCCTGGACCAGGGTCAATGAGCAGTTCTTC
clone_size: .; j_call: TRBJ1-1; v_call: TRBV7-3; d_call: .; cdr3_aa: CASSLSGNTEAFF; cdr3_nt: TGTGCCAGCAGCTTAAGCGGGAACACTGAAGCTTTCTTT
clone_size: once; j_call: TRBJ2-3; v_call: TRBV4-1; d_call: TRBD1; cdr3_aa: CASSYRDRGSDTQYF; cdr3_nt: TGCGCCAGCAGCTACCGGGACAGGGGCTCAGATACGCAGTATTTT
clone_size: .; j_call: TRBJ2-2; v_call: TRBV19; d_call: TRBD1; cdr3_aa: CASTTATGLGSGELFF; cdr3_nt: TGTGCCAGCACTACCGCGACAGGGTTGGGTTCCGGGGAGCTGTTTTTT
clone_size: .; j_call: TRBJ1-3; v_call: TRBV7-9; d_call: .; cdr3_aa: CASSLTGGGNTIYF; cdr3_nt: TGTGCCAGCAGCTTAACGGGCGGAGGAAACACCATATATTTT
clone_size: once; j_call: TRBJ2-7; v_call: TRBV4-1; d_call: .; cdr3_aa: CASSQDREEQYF; cdr3_nt: TGCGCCAGCAGCCAAGATCGGGAGGAGCAGTACTTC
clone_size: few; j_call: TRBJ2-3; v_call: TRBV5-1; d_call: .; cdr3_aa: CASSLDWQDTQYF; cdr3_nt: TGCGCCAGCAGCTTGGACTGGCAAGATACGCAGTATTTT
clone_size: .; j_call: TRBJ2-1; v_call: TRBV19; d_call: TRBD2; cdr3_aa: CASSRGGPSSYNEQFF; cdr3_nt: TGTGCCAGTTCACGGGGGGGCCCCAGCTCCTACAATGAGCAGTTCTTC
clone_size: .; j_call: TRBJ1-3; v_call: TRBV10-2; d_call: .; cdr3_aa: CACSGTAGNTIYF; cdr3_nt: TGCGCCTGCTCCGGGACGGCGGGAAACACCATATATTTT
clone_size: .; j_call: TRBJ2-3; v_call: TRBV5-1; d_call: .; cdr3_aa: CASSLEGGPDTQYF; cdr3_nt: TGCGCCAGCAGCTTGGAGGGAGGACCAGATACGCAGTATTTT
clone_size: .; j_call: TRBJ2-3; v_call: TRBV9; d_call: TRBD2; cdr3_aa: CASSDRTSGVVGTQYF; cdr3_nt: TGTGCCAGCAGCGACCGGACTAGCGGGGTGGTAGGTACGCAGTATTTT
clone_size: .; j_call: TRBJ2-5; v_call: TRBV7-3; d_call: TRBD1; cdr3_aa: CASSTTGWNQETQYF; cdr3_nt: TGTGCCAGCAGCACGACAGGGTGGAATCAAGAGACCCAGTACTTC
clone_size: .; j_call: TRBJ2-3; v_call: TRBV2; d_call: .; cdr3_aa: CASSENTDTQYF; cdr3_nt: TGTGCCAGCAGCGAAAACACAGATACGCAGTATTTT
clone_size: .; j_call: TRBJ2-1; v_call: TRBV4-2; d_call: .; cdr3_aa: CASSQDSRSSYNEQFF; cdr3_nt: TGTGCCAGCAGCCAAGATAGCCGAAGCTCCTACAATGAGCAGTTCTTC
clone_size: .; j_call: TRBJ2-5; v_call: TRBV9; d_call: .; cdr3_aa: CASTGSLSQGETQYF; cdr3_nt: TGTGCCAGCACCGGGAGCCTTAGCCAGGGCGAGACCCAGTACTTC